These 17 T cell receptor beta chains share one sample of origin, sequenced in a study of T cells in Graves' hyperthyroidism and ophthalmopathy. The TCR beta CDR3 regions underwent amplification using RNA transcripts as the source. HTBI primers were the set used in a first-round RT-PCR of the TCR CDR3. TCRdb re-derived calls from the multiplex PCR reads in MiXCR, one entry per CDR3 protein. The data contain some 440,000 distinct CDR3 sequences, 15% to 19% of them seen just once; the ten biggest clones take up approximately 7.5%. Sequencing used blood. The receptors here all came from a woman under 30 with Graves' hyperthyroidism.

Only a few counts were recorded for this clonotype. The missing conserved phenylalanine or tryptophan at the end of this CDR3 makes a read error likely. J is TRBJ2-1 and V is TRBV4-1, with D hard to call. Germline V CDR1 and CDR2: MGHRA, YSYEKL. Trimming cost V 1 base and J 0 bases, with 10 bases left between them. CDR3 length equals 16 residues. The CDR3 region is CASSQGRLSSYNEQFS. The CDR3 DNA sequence: TGCGCCAGCAGCCAAGGAAGACTCAGCTCCTACAATGAGCAGTTCTCC.

This clonotype was observed at least ten times. V and J are TRBV24-1 and TRBJ2-5, with 7 positions matching TRBD2. Germline V gene lookup returns CDR1 KGHDR and CDR2 SFDVKD. CDR3 size: 17 residues. Trimming cost V 7 bases and J 6 bases; bases outside gene matches: 19. CDR3 bases: TGTGCCACCAGCGGTCAACCTAGGGCTAGCGGCCAGAAGACCCAGTACTTC. Translation gives CATSGQPRASGQKTQYF.

J is TRBJ1-1 and V is TRBV7-9; unclear D gene. The germline V gene encodes CDR1 SEHNR and CDR2 FQNEAQ (reference sequence). The V end lost 2 bases, the J end lost 9 bases, and 7 bases lay between the germline ends. The length of the CDR3 is 11 residues. The CDR3 loop is CASSLSRQAFF. CDR3 nucleotide sequence: TGTGCCAGCAGCTTATCACGTCAAGCTTTCTTT.

This clonotype occurred many times. J is TRBJ1-3 and V is TRBV28; 7 bases line up with TRBD1. Germline V gene lookup returns CDR1 MDHEN and CDR2 SYDVKM. J gave up 4 bases and V 5 bases, and 11 bases lay outside the gene matches. The CDR3 totals 16 residues. CDR3: CASSQKTGYWGNTIYF. The CDR3 DNA follows: TGTGCCAGCAGTCAAAAGACAGGGTACTGGGGAAACACCATATATTTT.

This clonotype was seen repeatedly, ten times or more. V gene TRBV6-1 combines with J gene TRBJ2-7; 7 positions agree with TRBD1. The CDR3 loop spans 15 amino acids. V shed 10 bases and J 3 bases; nucleotides not matched to a gene: 15. Germline V CDR1 and CDR2: MNHNS, SASEGT. CDR3 nucleotides: TGTGCCACTAAGTCTTACAGGGGCCACCTCTACGAGCAGTACTTC. Amino acids: CATKSYRGHLYEQYF.

The rearrangement links TRBV19 to TRBJ1-6; D not certain. CDR3 length: 13 amino acids. Germline loops: CDR1 LNHDA, CDR2 SQIVND (reference sequence). Deletions cut 2 bases from V and 5 bases from J, with 4 bases between. The CDR3 reads CASSIPDNSPLHF. The CDR3 DNA sequence: TGTGCCAGTAGTATACCAGATAATTCACCCCTCCACTTT. Together with reference TRBV19 and TRBJ1-6, the CDR3 gives the full variable domain: DGGITQSPKYLFRKEGQNVTLSCEQNLNHDAMYWYRQDPGQGLRLIYYSQIVNDFQKGDIAEGYSVSREKKESFPLTVTSAQKNPTAFYLCASSIPDNSPLHFGNGTRLTVT.

A few counts support this clonotype. The genes are TRBV12-3 or TRBV12-4 and TRBJ2-7; unclear D gene. Trimming pared 7 bases from V and 0 bases from J, leaving 13 bases between. The CDR3 is 14 amino acids. CDR3 DNA sequence: TGTGCCAGCACCCCGAGAGGTCTCTCCTACGAGCAGTACTTC. Amino acid sequence: CASTPRGLSYEQYF.

This chain connects TRBV10-3 to TRBJ1-3; D gene unclear. Germline CDR1 ENHRY, CDR2 SYGVKD. The V and J ends lost 7 bases and 0 bases respectively, with 10 bases between them. The CDR3 loop spans 14 amino acids. The CDR3 bases are TGTGCCATCAATCCGGGGAACTCTGGAAACACCATATATTTT. This gives the protein CAINPGNSGNTIYF.

This clonotype was seen repeatedly, ten times or more. V is TRBV7-9 and J is TRBJ1-2; D is perhaps TRBD1 (6 bases). Trimming removed 5 bases at V and 3 bases at J, with 13 bases between. The CDR3 has 14 amino acids. Per the germline V gene, CDR1 is SEHNR and CDR2 is FQNEAQ (reference sequence). The CDR3 sequence is CASSTTDRDYGYTF. DNA of the CDR3: TGTGCCAGCAGCACAACGGACAGAGACTATGGCTACACCTTC.

This clonotype was observed at least ten times. This chain connects TRBV28 to TRBJ2-7; maybe TRBD2 (6 bases). This CDR3 has 17 residues. The V gene lost 7 bases and the J gene lost 0 bases, with 22 bases spanning the gap. Germline V CDR1 and CDR2: MDHEN, SYDVKM. The chain's CDR3 is CASIKSLMAGSSYEQYF. The CDR3 DNA follows: TGTGCCAGCATTAAGTCCCTAATGGCGGGGAGCTCCTACGAGCAGTACTTC. The complete variable domain, with remaining parts taken from reference TRBV28 and TRBJ2-7, reads DVKVTQSSRYLVKRTGEKVFLECVQDMDHENMFWYRQDPGLGLRLIYFSYDVKMKEKGDIPEGYSVSREKKERFSLILESASTNQTSMYLCASIKSLMAGSSYEQYFGPGTRLTVT.

In this sample, this clonotype turned up a few times. This chain uses TRBV6-1 with TRBJ2-7; TRBD1 is a possible D gene (5 bases). The CDR3 consists of 14 residues. Germline CDR1 reads MNHNS; CDR2 reads SASEGT. V gave up 6 bases and J gave up 6 bases, with 18 bases separating them. The CDR3 region has the DNA TGTGCCAGCAGCCCGTCGGCAGTCACAGGCGAGCAGTACTTC. This codes for CASSPSAVTGEQYF.

This clonotype was recorded at least ten times. The rearrangement uses TRBV11-2 and TRBJ2-7, with 7 positions matching TRBD2. This CDR3 is built from 13 residues. Germline V gene sequence: CDR1 SGHAT, CDR2 FQNNGV. Germline trimming cut 5 bases from V and 5 bases from J; bases unmatched to any gene: 6. CDR3 protein: CASSHRAGNEQYF. The DNA of the CDR3 is TGTGCCAGCAGCCACCGAGCGGGGAACGAGCAGTACTTC.

This clonotype was detected a few times. The chain couples TRBV14 to TRBJ2-1; D is possibly TRBD2 (7 bases). Germline CDR1 SGHDN, CDR2 FVKESK. V shed 4 bases and J shed 3 bases, with 16 bases lying between them. The CDR3 sequence is 16 residues long. CDR3 sequence (DNA): TGTGCCAGCAGCCTGAGGGGGGGGCAACTCTACAATGAGCAGTTCTTC. Translation gives CASSLRGGQLYNEQFF.

Worth noting for this clonotype: This clone may be a read error of a much larger clone one base away. The V call is TRBV10-3, the J call TRBJ2-3; no reliable D call. This CDR3 has 15 residues. CDR1 is ENHRY, CDR2 SYGVKD, per germline. The CDR3 loop is CAISGSSPSTDMQYF. The CDR3 region has the DNA TGTGCCATCTCGGGCAGCTCTCCTTCCACAGATATGCAGTATTTT.

The genes are TRBV25-1 and TRBJ1-4; D might be TRBD1 (6 bases). There are 14 residues in the CDR3. V lost 4 bases, J lost 5 bases, and 11 bases lay in between. CDR1 and CDR2 (germline): MGHDK, SYGVNS. DNA for the CDR3: TGTGCCAGCAGTGGCGGACAGATAAATGAAAAACTGTTTTTT. Encoded protein: CASSGGQINEKLFF. Supplemented by reference TRBV25-1 and TRBJ1-4, the full variable domain reads EADIYQTPRYLVIGTGKKITLECSQTMGHDKMYWYQQDPGMELHLIHYSYGVNSTEKGDLSSESTVSRIRTEHFPLTLESARPSHTSQYLCASSGGQINEKLFFGSGTQLSVL.

This clonotype was seen at least ten times. The rearrangement uses TRBV7-3 and TRBJ2-5; a weak D match, TRBD1 (6 bases). Trimming pared 4 bases from V and 0 bases from J, leaving 12 bases between. Germline V CDR1 and CDR2: SGHTA, FQGTGA. This CDR3 spans 15 amino acids. The CDR3 protein is CASSSGHPHQETQYF. DNA for the CDR3: TGTGCCAGCAGCTCGGGACACCCTCACCAAGAGACCCAGTACTTC.

The sample holds many counts of this clonotype. J is TRBJ2-7 and V is TRBV18, with no clear D. The CDR3 has 15 amino acids. V was clipped by 3 bases and J by 3 bases, with 15 bases between them. The V gene's germline CDR1 is KGHSH and CDR2 LQKENI. This CDR3 is CASSPSIDPGYEQYF. As DNA, the CDR3 is TGTGCCAGCTCACCCTCAATCGACCCGGGCTACGAGCAGTACTTC.